This T cell receptor (beta chain) comes out of a study of blood T cells in healthy people across ages. Donors were healthy Caucasian individuals from Russia aged roughly 6 to 100. Extraction of total RNA produced a minimum of 5.5 micrograms from each sample. Study-wide results and limits: Among T cells, TCR beta diversity per million cells dropped roughly linearly as age rose. Higher naive T cell percentage went strongly together with higher TCR beta diversity.

Primed by a sample-barcoded 5' primer and a J-beta primer mix, a second PCR proceeded for about 7 to 12 cycles. TCRdb ran MiXCR on the 5' RACE reads and lists one entry per CDR3 protein. The profile shows 630,000 or so distinct CDR3 sequences, about 30% of them singletons. Germline V gene lookup returns CDR1 SGHTS and CDR2 YDEGEE. V was pared by 4 bases and J by 7 bases, with 4 bases of the junction left unmatched. This CDR3 region has 14 residues. This clonotype was counted many times. The antigen remains unidentified. This receptor was obtained from a woman of 80 years or more in good health. The sample taken for sequencing was blood. The V and J genes are TRBV5-8 and TRBJ1-4, with 10 nucleotides matching TRBD1. This CDR3 is CASSGGQGTEKLFF. CDR3 DNA sequence: TGTGCCAGCAGCGGGGGACAGGGGACTGAAAAACTGTTTTTT. The full variable domain, with the rest looked up from reference TRBV5-8 and TRBJ1-4, is EAGVTQSPTHLIKTRGQQATLRCSPISGHTSVYWYQQALGLGLQFLLWYDEGEERNRGNFPPRFSGRQFPNYSSELNVNALELEDSALYLCASSGGQGTEKLFFGSGTQLSVL.